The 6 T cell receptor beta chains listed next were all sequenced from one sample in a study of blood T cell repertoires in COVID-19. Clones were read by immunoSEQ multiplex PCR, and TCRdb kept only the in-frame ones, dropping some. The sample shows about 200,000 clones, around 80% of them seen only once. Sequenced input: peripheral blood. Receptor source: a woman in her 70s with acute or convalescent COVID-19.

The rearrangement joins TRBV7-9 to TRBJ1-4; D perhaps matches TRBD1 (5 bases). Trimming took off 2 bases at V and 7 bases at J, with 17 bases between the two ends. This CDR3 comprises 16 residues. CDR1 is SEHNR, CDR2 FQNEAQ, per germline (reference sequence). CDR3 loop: CASSLTGGFVIEKLFF. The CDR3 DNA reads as TGTGCCAGCAGCTTAACGGGGGGGTTTGTGATTGAAAAACTGTTTTTT.

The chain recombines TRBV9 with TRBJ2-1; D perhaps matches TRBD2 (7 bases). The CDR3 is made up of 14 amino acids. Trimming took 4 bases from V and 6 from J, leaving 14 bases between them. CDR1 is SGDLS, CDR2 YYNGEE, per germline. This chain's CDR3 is CASSQGGRGNEQFF. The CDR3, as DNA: TGTGCCAGCAGCCAAGGGGGGAGGGGCAATGAGCAGTTCTTC.

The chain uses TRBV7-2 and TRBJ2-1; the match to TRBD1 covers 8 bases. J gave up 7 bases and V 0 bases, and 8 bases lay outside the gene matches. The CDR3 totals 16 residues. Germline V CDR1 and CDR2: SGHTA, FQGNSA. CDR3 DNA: TGTGCCAGCAGCTTAGCGGCGGACAGGGCGGGAAATGAGCAGTTCTTC. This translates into CASSLAADRAGNEQFF.

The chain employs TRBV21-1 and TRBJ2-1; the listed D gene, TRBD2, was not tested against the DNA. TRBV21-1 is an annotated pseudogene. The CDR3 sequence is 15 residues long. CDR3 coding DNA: TGTGCCAGCAGCAAGGGCCAGCGGGGACGCAATGAGCAGTTCTTC. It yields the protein CASSKGQRGRNEQFF.

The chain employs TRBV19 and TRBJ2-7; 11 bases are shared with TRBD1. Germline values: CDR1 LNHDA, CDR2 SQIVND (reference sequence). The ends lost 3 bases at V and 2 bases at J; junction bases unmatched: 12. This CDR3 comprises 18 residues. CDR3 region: CASSMVGVLGQGAYEQYF. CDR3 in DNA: TGTGCCAGTAGTATGGTAGGGGTGTTGGGACAGGGGGCCTACGAGCAGTACTTC.

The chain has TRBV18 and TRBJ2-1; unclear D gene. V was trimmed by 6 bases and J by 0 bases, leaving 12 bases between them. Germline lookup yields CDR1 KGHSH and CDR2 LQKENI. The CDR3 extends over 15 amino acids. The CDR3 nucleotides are TGTGCCAGCTCTCCTCTAGTAGCCTCCTACAATGAGCAGTTCTTC. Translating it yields CASSPLVASYNEQFF.